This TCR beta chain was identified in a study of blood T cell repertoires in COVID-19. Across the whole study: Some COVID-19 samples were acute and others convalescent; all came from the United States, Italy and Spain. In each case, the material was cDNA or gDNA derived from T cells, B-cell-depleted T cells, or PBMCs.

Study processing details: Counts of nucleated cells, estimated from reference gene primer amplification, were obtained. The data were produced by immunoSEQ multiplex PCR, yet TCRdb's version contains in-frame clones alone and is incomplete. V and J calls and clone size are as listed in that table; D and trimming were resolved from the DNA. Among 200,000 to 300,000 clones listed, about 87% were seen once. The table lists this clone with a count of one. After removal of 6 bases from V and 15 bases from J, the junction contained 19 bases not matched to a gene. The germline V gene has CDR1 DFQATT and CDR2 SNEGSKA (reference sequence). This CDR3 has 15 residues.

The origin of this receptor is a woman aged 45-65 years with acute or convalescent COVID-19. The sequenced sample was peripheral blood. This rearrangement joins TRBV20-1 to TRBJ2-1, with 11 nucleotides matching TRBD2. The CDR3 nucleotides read TGCAGTGCAAGTAAAACTAGCGGGAGATGGGTGGTAAGGTTCTTC. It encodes CSASKTSGRWVVRFF.